These 7 T cell receptor beta chains came from one sample sequenced in a study of T cells after posttransplantation cyclophosphamide. Assay: immunoSEQ multiplex PCR; the TCRdb copy retains only in-frame clones and omits some. The table records fewer than 40,000 clones without singletons, the ten largest covering 4.5% to 5%. Input material: PBMCs. These receptor sequences come from a woman aged 25 to 39 in good health and a related stem cell transplant donor.

The CDR3 sequence is CASSPGGSSNQPQHF. In nucleotides, the CDR3 is TGTGCCAGCAGCCCAGGGGGGTCCAGCAATCAGCCCCAGCATTTT. This chain uses TRBV12-3 or TRBV12-4 with TRBJ1-5; 7 bases match TRBD1. The ends lost 6 bases at V and 1 base at J; junction bases unmatched: 6. The CDR3 consists of 15 residues.

The chain has TRBV30 and TRBJ2-7; D is unresolved. The V and J ends lost 0 bases and 2 bases respectively, with 8 bases between them. Germline CDR1 GTSNPN, CDR2 SVGIG (reference sequence). This CDR3 has 13 amino acids. The CDR3 spells CAWSVFQAYEQYF. The CDR3 coding sequence is TGTGCCTGGAGTGTATTTCAGGCCTACGAGCAGTACTTC.

Ten or more counts support this clone. The rearrangement joins TRBV7-2 to TRBJ2-7; D unclear. The CDR3 has 11 amino acids. The germline gives CDR1 SGHTA, CDR2 FQGNSA. Trimming stripped 0 bases from V and 7 bases from J, with 4 bases between. The DNA for the CDR3 is TGTGCCAGCAGCTTAGCCGTGGAGCAGTACTTC. Its translation is CASSLAVEQYF.

This clone appeared many times. This chain joins TRBV6-2 or TRBV6-3 and TRBJ1-4; 8 bases are shared with TRBD1. The CDR3 is 16 amino acids. V shed 5 bases, J shed 8 bases, and the junction held 13 bases outside the gene matches. Germline V gene data show CDR1 as MNHEY and CDR2 as SVGEGT. The CDR3: CASSHPAGTGGEKLFF. CDR3 in DNA: TGTGCCAGCAGTCACCCCGCCGGGACAGGCGGCGAAAAACTGTTTTTT.

The V gene is TRBV6-5, the J gene TRBJ2-3, with TRBD2 matching over 7 bases. With V trimmed by 8 bases and J by 5 bases, 4 bases remained unmatched. The germline V gene encodes CDR1 MNHEY and CDR2 SVGAGI. The CDR3 loop spans 12 amino acids. CDR3 protein: CASGRTRDTQYF. For the CDR3, the DNA is TGTGCCAGCGGAAGGACTAGAGATACGCAGTATTTT.

This clone turned up a few times. The rearrangement joins TRBV20-1 to TRBJ2-7; 9 nucleotides match TRBD1. The CDR3 totals 11 residues. J lost 5 bases, V lost 5 bases, and 1 base had no gene match. Germline V gene sequence: CDR1 DFQATT, CDR2 SNEGSKA (reference sequence). In nucleotides, the CDR3 is TGCAGTGCTGGACAGGGGAACGAGCAGTACTTC. This encodes CSAGQGNEQYF.

This clone has at least ten counts. The chain carries TRBV11-2 and TRBJ2-7; 9 nucleotides align to TRBD2. There are 16 residues in the CDR3. The junction had 14 bases not matched to a gene; V was cut back by 5 bases and J by 6 bases. In germline, CDR1 is SGHAT, CDR2 FQNNGV. The DNA for the CDR3 is TGTGCCAGCAGCCTCGCTAGGCTAGCGGGGAGAGTCGAGCAGTACTTC. It is translated as CASSLARLAGRVEQYF.